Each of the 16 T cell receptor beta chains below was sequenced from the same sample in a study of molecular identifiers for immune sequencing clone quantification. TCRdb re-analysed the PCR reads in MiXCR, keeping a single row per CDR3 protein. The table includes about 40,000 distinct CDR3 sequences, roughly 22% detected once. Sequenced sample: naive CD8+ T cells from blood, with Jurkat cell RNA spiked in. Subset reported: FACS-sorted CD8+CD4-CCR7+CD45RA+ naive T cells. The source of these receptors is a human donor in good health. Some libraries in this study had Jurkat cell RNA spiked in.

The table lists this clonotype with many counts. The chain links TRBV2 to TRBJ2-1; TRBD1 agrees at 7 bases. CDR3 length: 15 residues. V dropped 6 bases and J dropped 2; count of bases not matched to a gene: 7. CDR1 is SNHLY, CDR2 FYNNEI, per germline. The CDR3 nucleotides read TGTGCCAGCAGCCCCGGGACAGCAACCTACAATGAGCAGTTCTTC. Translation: CASSPGTATYNEQFF.

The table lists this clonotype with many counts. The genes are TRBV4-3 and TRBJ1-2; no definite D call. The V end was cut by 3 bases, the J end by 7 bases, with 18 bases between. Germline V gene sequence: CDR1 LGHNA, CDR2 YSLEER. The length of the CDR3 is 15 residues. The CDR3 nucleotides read TGCGCCAGCAGCCATGGCGGATCGGGGTACAGTGGCTACACCTTC. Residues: CASSHGGSGYSGYTF.

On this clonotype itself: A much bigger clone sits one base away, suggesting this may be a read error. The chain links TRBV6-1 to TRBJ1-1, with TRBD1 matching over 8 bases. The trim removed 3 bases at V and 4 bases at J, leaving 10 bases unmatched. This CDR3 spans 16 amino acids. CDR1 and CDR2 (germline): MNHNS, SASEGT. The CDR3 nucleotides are TGTGCCAGCAGTGACCCCGTGACAGGGGCCTTCACTGAAGCTTTCTTT. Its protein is CASSDPVTGAFTEAFF.

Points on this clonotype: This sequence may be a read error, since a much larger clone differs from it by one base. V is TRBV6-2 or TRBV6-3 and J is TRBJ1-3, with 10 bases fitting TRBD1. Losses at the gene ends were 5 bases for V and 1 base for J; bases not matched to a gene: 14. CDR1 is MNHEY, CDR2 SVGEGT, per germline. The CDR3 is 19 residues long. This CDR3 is CASSPTVTGQGLSGNTIYF. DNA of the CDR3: TGTGCCAGCAGTCCTACGGTGACGGGACAGGGGCTATCTGGAAACACCATATATTTT.

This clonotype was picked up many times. The CDR3 DNA reads as TGTGCCAGCAGCTTTAACAATGAGCAGTTCTTC. As protein: CASSFNNEQFF. V usage is TRBV5-6 and J usage is TRBJ2-1; D unresolved. The CDR3 has 11 residues. CDR1 and CDR2 from the germline V gene are SGHDT and YYEEEE. Trimming cost V 2 bases and J 5 bases, with 2 bases left between them.

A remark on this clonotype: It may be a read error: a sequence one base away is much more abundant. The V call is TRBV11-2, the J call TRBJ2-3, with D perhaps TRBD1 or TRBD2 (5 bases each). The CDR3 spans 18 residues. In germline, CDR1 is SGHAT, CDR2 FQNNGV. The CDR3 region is CASSLDSSGLWGTATQYF. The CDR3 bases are TGTGCCAGCAGCTTAGATAGCTCAGGACTCTGGGGCACAGCTACGCAGTATTTT.

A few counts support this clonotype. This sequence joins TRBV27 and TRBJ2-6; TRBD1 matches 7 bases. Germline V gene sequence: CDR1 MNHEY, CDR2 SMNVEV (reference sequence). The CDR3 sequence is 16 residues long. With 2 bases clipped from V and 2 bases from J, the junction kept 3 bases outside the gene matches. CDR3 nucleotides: TGTGCCAGCAGTTTAACAGGGGTTGCTGGGGCCAACGTCCTGACTTTC. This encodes CASSLTGVAGANVLTF.

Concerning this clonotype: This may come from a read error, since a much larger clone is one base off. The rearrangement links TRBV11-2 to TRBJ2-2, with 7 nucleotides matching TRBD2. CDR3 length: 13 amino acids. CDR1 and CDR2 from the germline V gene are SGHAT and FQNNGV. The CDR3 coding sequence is TGTGCCAGCAGCTTACGGGGGAGCGGGGAGCTGCTTTTT. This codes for CASSLRGSGELLF.

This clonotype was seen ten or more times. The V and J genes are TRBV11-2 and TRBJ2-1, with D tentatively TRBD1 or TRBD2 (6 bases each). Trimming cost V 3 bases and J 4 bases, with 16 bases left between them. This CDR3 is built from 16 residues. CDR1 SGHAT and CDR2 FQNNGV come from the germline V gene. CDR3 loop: CASSLVGGQGYNEQFF. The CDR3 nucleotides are TGTGCCAGCAGCTTGGTCGGGGGCCAGGGGTACAATGAGCAGTTCTTC.

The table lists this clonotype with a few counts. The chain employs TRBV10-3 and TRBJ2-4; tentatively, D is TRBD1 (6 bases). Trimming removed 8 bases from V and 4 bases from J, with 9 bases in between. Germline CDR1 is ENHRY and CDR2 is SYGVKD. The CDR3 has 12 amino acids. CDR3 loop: CAIGTMKNIQYF. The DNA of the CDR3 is TGTGCCATCGGGACAATGAAAAACATTCAGTACTTC.

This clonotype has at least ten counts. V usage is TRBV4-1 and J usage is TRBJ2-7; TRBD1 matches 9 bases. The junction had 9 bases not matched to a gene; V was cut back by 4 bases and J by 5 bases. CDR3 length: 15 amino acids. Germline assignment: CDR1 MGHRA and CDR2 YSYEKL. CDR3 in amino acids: CASSRLDRGGDEQYF. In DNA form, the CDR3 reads TGCGCCAGCAGCCGCCTGGACAGGGGCGGCGACGAGCAGTACTTC.

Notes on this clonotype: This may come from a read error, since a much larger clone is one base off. CDR3 amino acids: CASSLGALIDTQYF. The CDR3 bases are TGTGCCAGCAGCTTGGGGGCCCTCATAGATACGCAGTATTTT. The chain combines TRBV5-6 with TRBJ2-3; D remains ambiguous. This CDR3 has 14 amino acids. The V and J ends lost 0 bases and 5 bases respectively, with 10 bases between them. The V gene's germline CDR1 is SGHDT and CDR2 YYEEEE.

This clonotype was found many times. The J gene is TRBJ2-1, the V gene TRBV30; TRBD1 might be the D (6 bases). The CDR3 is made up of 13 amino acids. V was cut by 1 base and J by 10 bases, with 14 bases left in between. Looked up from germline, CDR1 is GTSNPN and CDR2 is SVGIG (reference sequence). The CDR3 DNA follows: TGTGCCTGGAGTGCTCAGGGGAGAGGGGAGCAGTTCTTC. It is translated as CAWSAQGRGEQFF. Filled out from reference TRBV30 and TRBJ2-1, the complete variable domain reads SQTIHQWPATLVQPVGSPLSLECTVEGTSNPNLYWYRQAAGRGLQLLFYSVGIGQISSEVPQNLSASRPQDRQFILSSKKLLLSDSGFYLCAWSAQGRGEQFFGPGTRLTVL.

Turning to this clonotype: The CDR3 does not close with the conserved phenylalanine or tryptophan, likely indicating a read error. As DNA, the CDR3 is TGTGCCAGCAGCGTAGGCCCAGAAGGTCAGCCCCAGCATTCT. Translation gives CASSVGPEGQPQHS. The chain links TRBV9 to TRBJ1-5; no definite D call. Looked up from germline, CDR1 is SGDLS and CDR2 is YYNGEE. V was shortened by 0 bases and J by 6 bases, with 10 bases between the two germline ends. This CDR3 contains 14 residues.

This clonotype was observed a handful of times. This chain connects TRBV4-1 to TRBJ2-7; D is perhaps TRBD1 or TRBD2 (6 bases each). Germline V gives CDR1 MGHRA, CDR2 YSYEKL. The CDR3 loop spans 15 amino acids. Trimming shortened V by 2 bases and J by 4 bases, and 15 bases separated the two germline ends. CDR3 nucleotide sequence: TGCGCCAGCAGCCAAAAAAAGGAGGGGGGTTACGAGCAGTACTTC. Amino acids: CASSQKKEGGYEQYF.

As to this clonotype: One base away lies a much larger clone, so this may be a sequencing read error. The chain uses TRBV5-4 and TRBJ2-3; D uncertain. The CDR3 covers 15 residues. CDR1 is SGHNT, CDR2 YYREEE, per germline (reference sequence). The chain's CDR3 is CASSFAGPYTDTLYF. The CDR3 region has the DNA TGTGCCAGCAGCTTTGCAGGCCCCTACACAGATACGCTGTATTTT.